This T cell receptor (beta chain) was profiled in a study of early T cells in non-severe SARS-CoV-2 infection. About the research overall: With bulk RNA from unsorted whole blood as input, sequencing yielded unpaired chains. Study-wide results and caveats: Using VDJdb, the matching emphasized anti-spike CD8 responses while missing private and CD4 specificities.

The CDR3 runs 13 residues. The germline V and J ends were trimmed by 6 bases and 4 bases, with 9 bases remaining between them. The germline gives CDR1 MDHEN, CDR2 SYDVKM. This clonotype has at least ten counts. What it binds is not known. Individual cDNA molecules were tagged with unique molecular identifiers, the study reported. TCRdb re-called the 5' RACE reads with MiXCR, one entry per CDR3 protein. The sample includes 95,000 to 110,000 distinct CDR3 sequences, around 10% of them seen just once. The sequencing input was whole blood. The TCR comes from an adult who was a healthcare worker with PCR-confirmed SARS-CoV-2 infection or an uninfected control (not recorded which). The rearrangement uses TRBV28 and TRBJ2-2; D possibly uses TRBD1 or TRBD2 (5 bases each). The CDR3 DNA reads TGTGCCAGCAGCTCCGGGACCACCGGGGAGCTGTTTTTT. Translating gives CASSSGTTGELFF.